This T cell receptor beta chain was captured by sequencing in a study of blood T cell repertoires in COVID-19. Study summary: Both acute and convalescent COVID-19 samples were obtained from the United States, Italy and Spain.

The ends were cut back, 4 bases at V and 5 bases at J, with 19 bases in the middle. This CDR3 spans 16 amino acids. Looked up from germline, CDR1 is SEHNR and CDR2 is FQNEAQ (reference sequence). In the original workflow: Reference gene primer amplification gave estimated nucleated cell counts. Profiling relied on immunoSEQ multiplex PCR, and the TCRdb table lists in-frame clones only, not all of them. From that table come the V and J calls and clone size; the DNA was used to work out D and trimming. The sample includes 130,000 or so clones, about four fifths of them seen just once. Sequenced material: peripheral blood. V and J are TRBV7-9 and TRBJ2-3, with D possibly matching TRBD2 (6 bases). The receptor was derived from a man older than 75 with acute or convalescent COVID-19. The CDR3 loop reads CASSSYLASREDTQYF. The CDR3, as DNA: TGTGCCAGCAGCTCTTATCTAGCGTCCCGGGAAGATACGCAGTATTTT.